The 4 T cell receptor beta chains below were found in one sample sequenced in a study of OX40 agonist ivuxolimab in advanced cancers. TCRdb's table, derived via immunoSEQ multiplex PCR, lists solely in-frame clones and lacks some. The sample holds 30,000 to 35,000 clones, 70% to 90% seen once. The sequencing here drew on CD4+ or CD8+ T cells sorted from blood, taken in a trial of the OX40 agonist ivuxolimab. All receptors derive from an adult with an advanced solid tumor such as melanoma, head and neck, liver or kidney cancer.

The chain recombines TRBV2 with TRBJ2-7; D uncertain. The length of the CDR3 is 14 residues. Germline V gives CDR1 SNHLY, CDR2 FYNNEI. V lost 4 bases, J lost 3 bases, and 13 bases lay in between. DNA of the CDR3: TGTGCCAGCAGTGTATGGTTGTCGGACTACGAGCAGTACTTC. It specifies CASSVWLSDYEQYF.

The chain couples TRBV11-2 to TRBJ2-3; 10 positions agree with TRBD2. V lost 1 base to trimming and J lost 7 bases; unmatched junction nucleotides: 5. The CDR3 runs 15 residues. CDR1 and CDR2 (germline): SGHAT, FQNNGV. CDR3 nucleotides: TGTGCCAGCAGCTTAGGGACTAGCGGAACACATACGCAGTATTTT. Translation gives CASSLGTSGTHTQYF. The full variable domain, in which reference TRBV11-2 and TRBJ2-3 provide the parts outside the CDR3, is EAGVAQSPRYKIIEKRQSVAFWCNPISGHATLYWYQQILGQGPKLLIQFQNNGVVDDSQLPKDRFSAERLKGVDSTLKIQPAKLEDSAVYLCASSLGTSGTHTQYFGPGTRLTVL.

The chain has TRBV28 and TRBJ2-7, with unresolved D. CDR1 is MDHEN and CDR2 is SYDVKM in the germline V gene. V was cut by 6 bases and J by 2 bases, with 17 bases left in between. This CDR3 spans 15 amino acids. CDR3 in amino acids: CASSSYGRTPYEQYF. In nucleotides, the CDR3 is TGTGCCAGCAGCTCCTACGGCCGTACCCCCTACGAGCAGTACTTC.

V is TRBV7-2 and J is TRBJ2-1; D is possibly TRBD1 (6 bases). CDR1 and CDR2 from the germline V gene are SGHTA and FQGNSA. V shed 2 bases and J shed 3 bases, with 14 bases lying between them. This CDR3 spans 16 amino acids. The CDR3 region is CASSLRGQPLYNEQFF. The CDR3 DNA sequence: TGTGCCAGCAGCTTAAGAGGACAGCCACTCTACAATGAGCAGTTCTTC.